This TCR beta chain was documented in a study of cytotoxic CD8 clonotypes in ibrutinib-treated CLL. Study-level information: Timing of response sample collection was a median roughly twelve months after treatment start, with a range of 6 to 36.

CDR1 and CDR2 from the germline V gene are SGHVS and FQNEAQ. Trimming cost V 5 bases and J 1 base; bases outside gene matches: 3. The CDR3 covers 15 residues. The table came from immunoSEQ multiplex PCR; TCRdb's copy has only in-frame clones and leaves some out. This sample has under 200,000 clones, with under 90% found just once. This sequence originates from a human donor with chronic lymphocytic leukemia. The input for sequencing was PBMCs, taken after 24 months of ibrutinib treatment. V is TRBV7-8 and J is TRBJ2-4; 9 bases match TRBD1. The CDR3 sequence: CASSLQGAAKNIQYF. In DNA, the CDR3 is TGTGCCAGCAGCCTACAGGGGGCTGCCAAAAACATTCAGTACTTC.